This T cell receptor (beta chain) was retrieved from a study of shared clonotypes between healthy human individuals. Broader study findings: Only blood underwent sampling, and tissue repertoires likely differ. Depth was large, yet rarefaction showed that sorted-subset sequencing was incomplete. Compared with memory subsets, naive subsets generally had larger estimated richness.

Profiling relied on immunoSEQ multiplex PCR, and the TCRdb table lists in-frame clones only, not all of them. The sample gives about 1 million clones, approximately 80% of which show up once; 0.52% is in the top ten. V was shortened by 3 bases and J by 3 bases, with 5 bases between the two germline ends. The CDR3 sequence is 11 residues long. The germline V gene has CDR1 DFQATT and CDR2 SNEGSKA (reference sequence). This clone was seen ten or more times. Its target is not known. In the same sample, other DNA sequences code for this CDR3. The receptor's source is a man aged 18 to 35 in good health. Some clones in this sample may be carry-over from other donors' samples. The specimen was memory CD4+ T cells from PBMCs. Subset specified: CD45RA-negative fraction. The chain links TRBV20-1 to TRBJ2-5; possibly TRBD1 or TRBD2 for D (5 bases each). CDR3 nucleotide sequence: TGCAGTGCTAGGGGGGAAGAGACCCAGTACTTC. Residues: CSARGEETQYF.